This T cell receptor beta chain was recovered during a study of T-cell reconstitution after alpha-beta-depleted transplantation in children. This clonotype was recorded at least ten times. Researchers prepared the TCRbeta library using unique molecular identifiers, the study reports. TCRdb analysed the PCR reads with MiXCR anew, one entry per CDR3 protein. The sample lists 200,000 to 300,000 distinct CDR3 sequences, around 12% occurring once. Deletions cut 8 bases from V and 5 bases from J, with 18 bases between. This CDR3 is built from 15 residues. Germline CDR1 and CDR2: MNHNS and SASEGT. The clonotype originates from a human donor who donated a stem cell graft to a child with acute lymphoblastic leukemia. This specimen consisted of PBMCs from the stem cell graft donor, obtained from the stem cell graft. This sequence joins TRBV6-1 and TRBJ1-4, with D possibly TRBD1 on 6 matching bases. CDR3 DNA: TGTGCCAGCGAGCCCTGGGGACACTTCAATGAAAAACTGTTTTTT. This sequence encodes CASEPWGHFNEKLFF.